The clone carrying this TCR beta chain appeared many times. Its specificity is unknown. TCRdb ran MiXCR on the RACE reads and lists one entry per CDR3 protein. The repertoire holds some 350,000 distinct CDR3 sequences, roughly 6.9% seen once, with roughly 8% in the top ten. The sample is drawn from a study of human T cells and chemical hapten exposure. Looking at the study overall: Sensitization applied 2% DPC to roughly 2 cm by roughly 2 cm of upper inner arm skin.

The CDR3 covers 14 residues. The V end lost 0 bases, the J end lost 6 bases, and 9 bases lay between the germline ends. As to time point: patch test 1, 2 weeks after DPC sensitization. The treatment is: therapeutic diphenylcyclopropenone sensitization with weekly scalp DPC. The study's findings and limits: With regard to DPC sensitization, TCRs above 1 in 1000 frequency did not change.

The chain combines TRBV12-3 or TRBV12-4 with TRBJ2-4; TRBD1 might be the D (6 bases). Specimen: whole blood, collected in connection with sensitization to the hapten diphenylcyclopropenone (DPC). The receptor comes from a woman aged 18-29 years with alopecia areata. Some clones in this sample may be carry-over from other donors' samples. CDR3 in DNA: TGTGCCAGCAGTTTAGCCAGGGGCCTAAACATTCAGTACTTC. Its protein is CASSLARGLNIQYF.